This T cell receptor beta chain was sequenced in a study of shared clonotypes between healthy human individuals. The CDR3 runs to 14 residues. Unmatched junction bases numbered 1, after V lost 2 bases and J lost 7 bases. Germline V lookup: CDR1 SGHTS, CDR2 YDEGEE. Naive CD8 isolation took CD45RO-negative cells positively selected for CCR7 and excluded terminally differentiated effector memory CD45RA+ cells. Nashville, Tennessee was home to all donors, who were Caucasian adults. The table came from immunoSEQ multiplex PCR; TCRdb's copy has only in-frame clones and leaves some out. The table records more than 2 million clones, roughly 95% of them present only once.

The sample consisted of naive CD8+ T cells from PBMCs. The chain uses TRBV5-8 and TRBJ1-4; 11 bases are a match to TRBD1. The TCR originated in a man aged 18 to 30 in good health. Some clones in this sample may be carry-over from other donors' samples. CDR3 DNA sequence: TGTGCCAGCAGCTTAGGGACAGGGGGTGAAAAACTGTTTTTT. Its protein product is CASSLGTGGEKLFF.